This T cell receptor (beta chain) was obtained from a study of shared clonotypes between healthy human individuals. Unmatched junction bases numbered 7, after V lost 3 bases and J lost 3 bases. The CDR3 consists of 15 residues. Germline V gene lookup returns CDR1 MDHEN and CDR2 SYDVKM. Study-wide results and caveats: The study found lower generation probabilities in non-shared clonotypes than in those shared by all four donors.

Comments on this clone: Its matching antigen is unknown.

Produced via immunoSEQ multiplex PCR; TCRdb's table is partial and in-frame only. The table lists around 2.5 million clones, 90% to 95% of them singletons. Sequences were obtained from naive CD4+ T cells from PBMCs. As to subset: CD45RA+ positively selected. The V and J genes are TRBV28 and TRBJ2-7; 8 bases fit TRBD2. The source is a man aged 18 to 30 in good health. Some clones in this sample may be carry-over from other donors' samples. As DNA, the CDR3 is TGTGCCAGCAGTTTGACGGGAGGGCCCTACTACGAGCAGTACTTC. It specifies CASSLTGGPYYEQYF.